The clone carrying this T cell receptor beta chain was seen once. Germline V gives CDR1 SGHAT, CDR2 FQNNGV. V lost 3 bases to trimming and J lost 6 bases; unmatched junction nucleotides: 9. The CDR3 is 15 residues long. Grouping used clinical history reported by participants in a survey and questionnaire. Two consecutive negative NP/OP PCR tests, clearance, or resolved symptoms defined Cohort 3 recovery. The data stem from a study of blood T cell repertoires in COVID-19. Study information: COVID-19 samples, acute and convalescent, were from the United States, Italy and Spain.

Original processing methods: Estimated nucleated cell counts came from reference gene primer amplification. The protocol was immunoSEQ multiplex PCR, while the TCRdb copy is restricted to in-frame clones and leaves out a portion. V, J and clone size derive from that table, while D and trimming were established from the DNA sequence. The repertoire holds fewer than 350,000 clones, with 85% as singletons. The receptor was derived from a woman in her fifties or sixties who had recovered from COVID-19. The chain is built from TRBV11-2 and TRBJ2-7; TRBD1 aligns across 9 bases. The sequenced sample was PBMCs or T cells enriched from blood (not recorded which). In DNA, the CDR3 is TGTGCCAGCAGCTTCCCGACGGGACAGGGACCCGAGCAGTACTTC. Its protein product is CASSFPTGQGPEQYF.